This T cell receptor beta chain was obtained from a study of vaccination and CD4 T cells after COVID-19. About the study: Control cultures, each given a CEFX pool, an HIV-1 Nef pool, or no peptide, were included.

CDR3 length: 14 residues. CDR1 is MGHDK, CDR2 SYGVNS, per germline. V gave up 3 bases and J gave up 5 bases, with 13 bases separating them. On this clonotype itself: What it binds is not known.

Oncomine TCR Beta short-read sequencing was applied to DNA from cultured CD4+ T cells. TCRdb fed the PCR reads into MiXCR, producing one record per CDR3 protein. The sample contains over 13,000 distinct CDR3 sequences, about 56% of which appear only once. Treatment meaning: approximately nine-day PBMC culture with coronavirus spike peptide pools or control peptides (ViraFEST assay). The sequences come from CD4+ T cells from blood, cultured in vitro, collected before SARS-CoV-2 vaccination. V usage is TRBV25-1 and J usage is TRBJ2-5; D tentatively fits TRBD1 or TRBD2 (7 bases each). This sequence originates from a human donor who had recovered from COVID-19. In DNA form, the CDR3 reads TGTGCCAGCAGTGAGTACAGGGGAGGGGAGACCCAGTACTTC. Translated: CASSEYRGGETQYF.